This T cell receptor beta chain was obtained from a study of blood T cell repertoires in COVID-19. Overall study context: PBMCs, B-cell-depleted T cells, or T cells were the source of the cDNA or gDNA that made up the material.

V gave up 5 bases and J gave up 1 base, with 20 bases separating them. The CDR3 sequence is 16 residues long. From germline, CDR1 is GTSNPN and CDR2 SVGIG (reference sequence). As originally analysed: Estimation of nucleated cell counts was performed using reference gene primer amplification. This table comes from immunoSEQ multiplex PCR, and its TCRdb copy is limited to in-frame clones, with some not included. The V and J calls and the clone size are those of that table, but D and trimming were determined from the DNA. The sample includes tens of thousands of clones, 88% of them seen just once. The chain employs TRBV30 and TRBJ1-1; D perhaps matches TRBD1 (5 bases). This TCR derives from a human donor in a cohort sampled during active COVID-19. The sample was peripheral blood. The CDR3 region has the DNA TGTGCCTGGCTGGTTCCCCCCCGACAGAAGAACACTGAAGCTTTCTTT. Amino acid sequence: CAWLVPPRQKNTEAFF.